The following is a T cell receptor (beta chain) sequence with its context. The table came from immunoSEQ multiplex PCR; TCRdb's copy has only in-frame clones and leaves some out. The sample includes about 580,000 clones, 95% to 98% of them seen just once. The source of the sample is a study of shared clonotypes between healthy human individuals. Study summary: The study used three CD4 naive, three CD4 memory, two CD8 naive and one CD8 memory plate per donor.

CD45RO-negative CD8 cells positively selected for CCR7 made up the naive population, which excluded terminally differentiated effector memory CD45RA+ cells. The donor cohort consisted entirely of Caucasian adults residing in Nashville, Tennessee. CDR3 length equals 13 residues. Germline CDR1 is SEHNR and CDR2 is FQNEAQ (reference sequence). V gave up 6 bases and J gave up 4 bases, with 12 bases separating them. The sequenced sample was naive CD8+ T cells sorted from blood. The receptor was isolated from a man in his thirties or forties in good health. The rearrangement links TRBV7-9 to TRBJ1-2; the D gene is possibly TRBD1 (5 bases). CDR3 sequence: CASSKAGTYGYTF. CDR3 sequence (DNA): TGTGCCAGCAGTAAGGCAGGGACCTATGGCTACACCTTC. The complete variable domain, with remaining parts taken from reference TRBV7-9 and TRBJ1-2, reads DTGVSQNPRHKITKRGQNVTFRCDPISEHNRLYWYRQTLGQGPEFLTYFQNEAQLEKSRLLSDRFSAERPKGSFSTLEIQRTEQGDSAMYLCASSKAGTYGYTFGSGTRLTVV.